A selection of T cell receptor beta chains follows, all from one sample in a study of cytomegalovirus exposure and HLA in healthy donors. Clones were sequenced by immunoSEQ multiplex PCR, and TCRdb holds only the in-frame ones, with some missing. The sample has under 250,000 clones, around 78% seen once. Sequenced input: PBMCs. These receptors were taken from a boy between 5 and 17 years old in good health and CMV-seronegative. The CDR3 runs from the conserved cysteine through the conserved F or W. D genes are given only for firm matches. Size is stated for part of the rows, as once, few or many counts, or as a class when the clone is expanded.

d_gene,abundance,j_gene,v_gene,CDR3aa,CDR3nt
.,.,TRBJ1-2,TRBV21-1,CASSKGEGAGYTF,TGTGCCAGCAGCAAAGGGGAAGGGGCTGGCTACACCTTC
.,few,TRBJ1-5,TRBV7-2,CASSLDRNQPQHF,TGTGCCAGCAGCTTAGACAGAAATCAGCCCCAGCATTTT
.,.,TRBJ2-2,TRBV10-3,CAIRQSVSGYYTGELFF,TGTGCCATCAGGCAGTCCGTGAGCGGGTACTACACCGGGGAGCTGTTTTTT
TRBD2,.,TRBJ2-5,TRBV11-3,CASSVRGWTSESETQYF,TGTGCCAGCAGCGTTAGAGGCTGGACTAGCGAGTCGGAGACCCAGTACTTC
.,.,TRBJ1-2,TRBV2,CASRSSPGRTF,TGTGCCAGCAGGTCGTCCCCAGGTAGGACCTTC
.,.,TRBJ2-7,TRBV19,CASSIGQLPYEQYF,TGTGCCAGTAGTATAGGACAGCTGCCCTACGAGCAGTACTTC
.,.,TRBJ2-1,TRBV11-3,CASSLLGWERAYNEQFF,TGTGCCAGCAGCTTATTGGGGTGGGAGCGGGCTTACAATGAGCAGTTCTTC
.,.,TRBJ2-7,TRBV4-2,CASSPPGHDEQYF,TGTGCCAGCAGCCCACCAGGTCACGACGAGCAGTACTTC
.,once,TRBJ2-1,TRBV9,CASSGRAYNEQFF,TGTGCCAGCAGCGGCCGGGCCTACAATGAGCAGTTCTTC
TRBD2,.,TRBJ2-5,TRBV5-1,CASSLALAGASETQYF,TGCGCCAGCAGCTTAGCTCTAGCGGGAGCTTCAGAGACCCAGTACTTC
TRBD2,.,TRBJ2-5,TRBV5-5,CASSLGGGGGETQYF,TGTGCCAGCAGCTTGGGGGGCGGGGGTGGCGAGACCCAGTACTTC
TRBD1,few,TRBJ1-2,TRBV19,CASSIGGQGPYGYTF,TGTGCCAGTAGTATAGGTGGACAGGGACCCTATGGCTACACCTTC
.,once,TRBJ2-3,TRBV5-1,CASSSADTQYF,TGCGCCAGCAGCTCGGCAGATACGCAGTATTTT
.,.,TRBJ1-5,TRBV7-2,CASSEGVWTQHF,TGTGCCAGCAGCGAAGGAGTTTGGACCCAGCATTTT
.,few,TRBJ2-7,TRBV6-5,CASSFSKAAGREQYF,TGTGCCAGCAGTTTCTCGAAGGCGGCAGGGCGCGAGCAGTACTTC
.,.,TRBJ2-7,TRBV7-7,CASSQAAGAGEQYF,TGTGCTAGCAGCCAAGCCGCGGGGGCGGGCGAGCAGTACTTC
.,.,TRBJ2-1,TRBV7-6,CASSLGVSEQFF,TGTGCCAGCAGCTTGGGAGTGAGTGAGCAGTTCTTC
.,.,TRBJ1-1,TRBV11-2,CASSSQNTEAFF,TGTGCCAGCAGCTCCCAGAACACTGAAGCTTTCTTT
.,.,TRBJ1-6,TRBV7-9,CASSLSLRSPLHF,TGTGCCAGCAGCTTATCCCTTCGGTCACCCCTCCACTTT
TRBD2,.,TRBJ2-3,TRBV2,CASSEAGLTTDTQYF,TGTGCCAGCAGTGAAGCGGGACTAACCACAGATACGCAGTATTTT
.,once,TRBJ2-7,TRBV5-1,CASSLGGTGIYEQYF,TGCGCCAGCAGCTTGGGCGGGACGGGAATCTACGAGCAGTACTTC
.,few,TRBJ2-7,TRBV14,CASSRTAYEQYF,TGTGCCAGCAGCCGGACAGCCTACGAGCAGTACTTC
.,.,TRBJ1-1,TRBV6-6,CASSYSSGDTEAFF,TGTGCCAGCAGTTACTCGAGCGGGGACACTGAAGCTTTCTTT
TRBD1,.,TRBJ2-7,TRBV6-5,CASSAGTGYSVPYF,TGTGCCAGCAGTGCCGGGACAGGGTATAGCGTCCCGTACTTC
.,once,TRBJ1-5,TRBV9,CASSNVDRENQPQHF,TGTGCCAGCAGCAACGTAGACAGAGAGAATCAGCCCCAGCATTTT
.,.,TRBJ1-5,TRBV19,CASKYVGSQPQHF,TGTGCCAGTAAATACGTAGGGAGTCAGCCCCAGCATTTT
.,.,TRBJ1-1,TRBV5-4,CASSLGEWLGGNTEAFF,TGTGCCAGCAGCTTGGGAGAGTGGTTAGGGGGGAACACTGAAGCTTTCTTT
TRBD2,.,TRBJ2-3,TRBV2,CASSWTLLAGGSTDTQYF,TGTGCCAGCAGTTGGACCCTGCTAGCGGGGGGGAGCACAGATACGCAGTATTTT
.,.,TRBJ1-1,TRBV18,CASSLDRLSSEAFF,TGTGCCAGCTCACTGGACAGACTAAGCTCTGAAGCTTTCTTT
.,.,TRBJ1-1,TRBV5-1,CASSLSRERRTEAFF,TGCGCCAGCAGCCTCTCCCGGGAGCGGAGGACTGAAGCTTTCTTT